The present entry profiles one T cell receptor (beta chain) with its context. The target antigen is unknown. UMI-labeled 5' RACE TRB cDNA libraries were prepared from the cells. TCRdb re-called the 5' RACE reads and shows each CDR3 protein once, DNA omitted. Here the sample table reports 6,000 to 8,500 distinct CDR3 sequences. These data are taken from a study of CXCR3-negative and CXCR3-positive naive CD8 T cells. Study context: The TRB read total, 120 million to 150 million, broke down to about 1.5 +/- 0.3 million reads per library. General study points: Comparably high diversity was seen in both naive subsets, and much lower diversity in memory CD8+ cells. Within a donor, both naive subsets shared TRBV-TRBJ usage, unlike memory cells. Compared with CXCR3-negative naive cells, CXCR3-positive naive cells showed more hydrophobic TRB CDR3s.

Per germline, CDR1 SGHTA and CDR2 FQGNSA. The CDR3 length is 15 residues. The source is a human donor in good health. Some clones in this sample may be carry-over from other donors' samples. The chain employs TRBV7-2 and TRBJ1-2; the TCRdb D gene call, TRBD1, has no DNA to confirm it. The sequencing input was naive CXCR3- CD8+ T cells from blood. The subset denotes: CD45RO-CCR7+CD27+CD95- naive CD8+ T cells lacking CXCR3 (TNR3-). The CDR3 region is CASSFEEGARYGYTF.